The rows below give T cell receptor beta chains drawn from one sample of a study of blood T cell repertoires in COVID-19. Here immunoSEQ multiplex PCR was the method, and the copy in TCRdb shows in-frame clones only, minus some. The repertoire has around 100,000 clones, roughly 80% of them found once; the top ten carry about 12%. The specimen sequenced was peripheral blood. The receptor set was obtained from an older woman with acute or convalescent COVID-19. The CDR3 runs from the conserved cysteine through the conserved F or W. D genes are given only for firm matches. Rows give clone size only sometimes, using once, few, many, or a class for an expanded clone.

V gene,J gene,clone size,D gene,CDR3 protein,CDR3 DNA
TRBV6-6,TRBJ1-5,NA,NA,CASSYGDSSNQPQHF,TGTGCCAGCAGTTACGGAGATTCGAGCAATCAGCCCCAGCATTTT
TRBV5-6,TRBJ2-4,NA,TRBD1,CASSLWDREYIQYF,TGTGCCAGCAGCTTGTGGGACAGGGAATACATTCAGTACTTC
TRBV11-2,TRBJ2-4,NA,TRBD2,CASSSPAGGTKNIQYF,TGTGCCAGCAGCTCGCCAGCGGGGGGCACCAAAAACATTCAGTACTTC
TRBV5-1,TRBJ1-1,NA,NA,CASSSQGTNEAFF,TGCGCCAGCAGCTCTCAGGGGACGAATGAAGCTTTCTTT
TRBV6-1,TRBJ2-3,NA,NA,CASSEARWTQYF,TGTGCCAGCAGTGAAGCGCGATGGACGCAGTATTTT
TRBV11-2,TRBJ2-5,once,NA,CASSPSETQYF,TGTGCCAGCAGCCCTAGCGAGACCCAGTACTTC
TRBV3-1/TRBV3-2,TRBJ2-3,once,TRBD2,CASSQLGLAGEITDTQYF,TGTGCCAGCAGCCAATTGGGACTAGCGGGGGAGATCACAGATACGCAGTATTTT
TRBV3-1/TRBV3-2,TRBJ1-2,NA,TRBD1,CASSPPGQGSGYTF,TGTGCCAGCAGCCCCCCGGGACAGGGAAGTGGCTACACCTTC
TRBV6-5,TRBJ1-1,NA,NA,CASSYAGGGNEAFF,TGTGCCAGCAGTTATGCAGGCGGGGGGAATGAAGCTTTCTTT
TRBV7-9,TRBJ2-1,few,TRBD1,CASSPGTGGVQFF,TGTGCCAGCAGCCCAGGGACAGGGGGTGTCCAGTTCTTC
TRBV6-5,TRBJ1-4,NA,NA,CASSYSSGLSEKLFF,TGTGCCAGCAGTTACTCTTCAGGGTTAAGTGAAAAACTGTTTTTT